This paragraph reports one T cell receptor beta chain. No antigen is known for it. Per-base qualities were not stored, and no clone one base away is much larger. This specimen comes from a study of blood T cell repertoires in COVID-19 (dated by TCRdb to about 2020). As for the study more broadly: The collaborator samples originated in the United States, Italy and Spain and spanned the acute and convalescent phases of COVID-19. The prospective study material was composed of cDNA or gDNA derived from T cells, B-cell-depleted T cells, or PBMCs. Subjects who had been exposed to COVID-19, were actively infected with it, or had recovered from it provided the deeply sampled blood TCRbeta repertoires that made up the dataset. The repertoires were made available in a free public database intended to serve as a resource for research on the immune response to SARS-CoV-2. The samples were drawn from two sources: the first 160 participants of the ongoing ImmuneRACE study, and 1,254 subjects contributed by 6 global collaborators. Sample metadata almost always included a de-identified subject ID, COVID-19 status, age in years and sex. Where available, HLA class I and class II types were obtained from metadata supplied by the sample provider rather than from assay-based typing. General findings and caveats noted by the study authors: The quantity of clinical and demographic metadata differed by source and by participant and was supplied without curation.

Each collaborating institution followed its own protocols to collect whole blood in K2EDTA tubes. For TCRbeta analysis, collaborator samples were shipped as frozen whole blood, as isolated PBMCs, or as DNA extracted from either sample type. TCRbeta CDR3 regions were amplified from genomic DNA using the immunoSEQ Assay, a bias-controlled multiplex PCR. The authors processed their data as follows. Within the assay, amplification of reference gene primers was used to estimate how many nucleated cells each sample contained. To quantify the absolute abundance of each unique TCRbeta CDR3 rearrangement, sequence reads were collapsed and filtered. For each sample, productive Simpson clonality was calculated by taking the square root of Simpson's diversity index across productive rearrangements. As stored in TCRdb, this immuneACCESS dataset retains in-frame rearrangements with V and J assigned. A fraction of the clones does not appear; measured against another copy, unresolved V genes explain less than half of the discrepancy, and the remainder lacks a known reason. The D gene and trimming were derived from the DNA, and the V and J assignments and clone size from that table. This sample comprises 95,000 to 150,000 clones, around three quarters of them detected only once. The top ten clonotypes cover approximately 3.9% of the sample.

Sequences GTSNPN (CDR1) and SVGIG (CDR2) are obtained from the germline V gene (reference sequence). V is reduced by 5 bases and J by 8 bases, leaving a spacing of 15 bases between them. There are 13 amino acids in the CDR3, from cysteine to phenylalanine inclusive. Just CDR3 DNA is preserved here, 39 bases in frame from base 1. The sample taken for sequencing was peripheral blood. The V and J segments used are TRBV30 and TRBJ1-4; TRBD1 is a weak D gene call, 5 bases matching. The sequence derives from a woman older than 75 with acute or convalescent COVID-19. The bases read TGTGCCTGGCGCCGGAGGGGAGAAGAAAAACTGTTTTTT. Its coded protein is CAWRRRGEEKLFF.